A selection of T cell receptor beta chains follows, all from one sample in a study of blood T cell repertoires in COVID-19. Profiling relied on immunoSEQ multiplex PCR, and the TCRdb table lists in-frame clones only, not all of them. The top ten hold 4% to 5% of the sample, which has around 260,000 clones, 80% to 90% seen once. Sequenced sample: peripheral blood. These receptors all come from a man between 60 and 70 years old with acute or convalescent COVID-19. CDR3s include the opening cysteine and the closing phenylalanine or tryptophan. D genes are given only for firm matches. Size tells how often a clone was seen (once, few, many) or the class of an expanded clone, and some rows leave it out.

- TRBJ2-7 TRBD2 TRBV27 CASSSTSGSSYEQYF TGTGCCAGCAGTTCAACAAGCGGGAGCTCCTACGAGCAGTACTTC
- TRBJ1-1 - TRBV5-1 CASSLGGSGVVMNTEAFF TGCGCCAGCAGCTTGGGGGGTTCAGGGGTTGTTATGAACACTGAAGCTTTCTTT
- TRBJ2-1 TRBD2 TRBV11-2 CASSLETYVGGGNNEQFF TGTGCCAGCAGCTTAGAAACCTACGTCGGGGGGGGCAACAATGAGCAGTTCTTC
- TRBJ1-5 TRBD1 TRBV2 CASSVTQGTQHF TGTGCCAGCAGTGTCACACAGGGGACCCAGCATTTT
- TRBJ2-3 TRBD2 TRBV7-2 CASSPSGFTDTQYF TGTGCCAGCAGTCCTAGCGGATTCACAGATACGCAGTATTTT
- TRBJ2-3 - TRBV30 CAWSVQDTDTQYF TGTGCCTGGAGTGTACAAGACACAGATACGCAGTATTTT
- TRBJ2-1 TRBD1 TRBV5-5 CASSLDGQGYNEQFF TGTGCCAGCAGCTTGGACGGACAGGGGTACAATGAGCAGTTCTTC
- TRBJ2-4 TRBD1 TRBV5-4 CASSSTGGAENIQYF TGTGCCAGCAGCTCTACAGGGGGCGCTGAAAACATTCAGTACTTC
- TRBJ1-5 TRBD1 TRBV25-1 CASSEYQGTGLGQPQHF TGTGCCAGCAGTGAATATCAGGGGACAGGGCTGGGCCAGCCCCAGCATTTT
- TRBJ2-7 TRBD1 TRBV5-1 CASSSSGTGKFLYF TGCGCCAGCAGCTCCTCCGGGACAGGGAAGTTTCTGTACTTC
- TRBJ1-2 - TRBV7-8 CASSLVARGGYGYTF TGTGCCAGCAGCTTAGTGGCCAGGGGCGGCTATGGCTACACCTTC
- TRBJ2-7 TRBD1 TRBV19 CASSPGTGAYEQYF TGTGCCAGTAGCCCCGGGACAGGGGCCTACGAGCAGTACTTC
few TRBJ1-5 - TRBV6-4 CATPSGAQPQHF TGTGCCACCCCCTCAGGGGCTCAGCCCCAGCATTTT
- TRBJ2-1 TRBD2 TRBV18 CASSPPGTSANEQFF TGTGCCAGCTCACCACCCGGGACTAGCGCTAATGAGCAGTTCTTC
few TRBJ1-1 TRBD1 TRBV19 CASSRGTAYTEAFF TGTGCCAGTAGTAGGGGGACAGCCTACACTGAAGCTTTCTTT
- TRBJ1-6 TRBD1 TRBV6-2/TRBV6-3 CASSSTQGGYNSPLHF TGTGCCAGCAGTTCTACACAGGGGGGATATAATTCACCCCTCCACTTT
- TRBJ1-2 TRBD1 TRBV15 CATSGQGGRGYTF TGTGCCACCAGCGGACAGGGGGGTCGTGGCTACACCTTC
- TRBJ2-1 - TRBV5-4 CAYRLAAASYNEQFF TGTGCCTATCGACTCGCGGCGGCTTCCTACAATGAGCAGTTCTTC
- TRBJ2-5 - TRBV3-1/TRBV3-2 CASSQDREASFSQETQYF TGTGCCAGCAGCCAAGATCGAGAGGCTAGCTTCTCACAAGAGACCCAGTACTTC
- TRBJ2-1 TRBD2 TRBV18 CASSPPRGLADEQFF TGTGCCAGCTCACCACCTCGCGGACTAGCCGATGAGCAGTTCTTC
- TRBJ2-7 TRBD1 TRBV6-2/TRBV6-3 CASSYSLGQGPSYEQYF TGTGCCAGCAGTTACTCCCTTGGACAGGGGCCCTCCTACGAGCAGTACTTC
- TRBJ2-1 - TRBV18 CASSPDLNEQFF TGTGCCAGCTCACCGGACTTGAATGAGCAGTTCTTC